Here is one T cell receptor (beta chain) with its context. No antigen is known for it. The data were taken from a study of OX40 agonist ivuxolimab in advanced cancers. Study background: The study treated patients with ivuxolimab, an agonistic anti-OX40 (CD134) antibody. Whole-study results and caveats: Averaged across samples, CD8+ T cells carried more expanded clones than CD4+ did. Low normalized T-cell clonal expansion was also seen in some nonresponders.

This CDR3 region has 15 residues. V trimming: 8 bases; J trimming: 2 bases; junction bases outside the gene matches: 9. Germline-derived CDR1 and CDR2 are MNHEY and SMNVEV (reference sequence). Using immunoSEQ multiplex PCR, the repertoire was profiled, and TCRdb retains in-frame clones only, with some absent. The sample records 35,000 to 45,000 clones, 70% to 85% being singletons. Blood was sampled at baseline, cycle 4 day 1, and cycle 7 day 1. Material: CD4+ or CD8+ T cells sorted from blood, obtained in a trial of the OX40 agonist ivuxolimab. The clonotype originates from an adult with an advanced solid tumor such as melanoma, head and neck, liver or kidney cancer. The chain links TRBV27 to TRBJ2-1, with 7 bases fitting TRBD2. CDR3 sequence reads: CASARGDGAYNEQFF. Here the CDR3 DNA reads TGTGCCAGCGCCCGGGGGGACGGGGCCTACAATGAGCAGTTCTTC.